A selection of T cell receptor beta chains follows, all from one sample in a study of vaccination effects on CD4 cells after COVID-19. For these receptors, no antigen is known. Sequencing used immunoSEQ multiplex PCR; TCRdb keeps in-frame clones, though not all of them. The sample contains 40,000 to 55,000 clones, less than 85% of which appear only once. The source material was CD4+ T cells from PBMCs cultured without peptide, sampled after COVID-19 vaccination. The receptors were sampled from a human donor who had a prior SARS-CoV-2 infection. Each CDR3 is given with its conserved first and last residue. The D gene is left open where the match is weak. Only part of the rows carry a size: once, few, many, or a class if the clone is expanded.

d_call clone_size v_call cdr3_aa
NA NA TRBV21-1 CASSGDVRETQYF
NA few TRBV5-1 CASREQGDGNTIYF
NA NA TRBV5-6 CASSLTVGETQYF
NA NA TRBV5-6 CASRMAWGRGAGELFF
NA NA TRBV7-9 CASTIQETQYF
NA NA TRBV7-6 CASSLPGDYHNEQFF
NA NA TRBV7-6 CARRGPGRIFYGYTF
TRBD2 NA TRBV5-1 CASSLSLAGQETQYF
NA NA TRBV20-1 CSASSRRETQYF
NA NA TRBV30 CAWKGDTGRYTF